The present entry profiles one T cell receptor (beta chain) with its context. This clone turned up a few times. Its recognized antigen is unknown. The sample holds no much larger clone one base away, and base qualities are not on file. V and J are truncated by 1 base and 6 bases respectively, leaving an intervening sequence of 9 bases. The CDR3 spans 14 residues, from the cysteine through the phenylalanine. The DNA shown is the 42-base CDR3, in frame from base 1. As encoded in the germline V gene, CDR1 is SGHVS while CDR2 is FNYEAQ. The library was obtained by the immunoSEQ multiplex PCR assay. Adaptive Biotechnology amplified the CDR3 regions from genomic DNA with a two-step multiplex PCR designed to control amplification bias. In the first PCR, primers covered every V and J gene segment, and in the second PCR, barcodes and Illumina adapters were added. CDR3 libraries were sequenced using an Illumina instrument. The published analysis was carried out like this. Vendor-provided pipelines were combined with custom analysis of raw data in R/Bioconductor under R version 3.3.0. Clonality, which ranges from 0 to 1, was calculated as the inverse of the normalised Shannon entropy across all productive clones. The repertoire share taken up by the top 100 clones defined high-frequency clones, and only clones that passed a 95% confidence test were kept. Overlap between samples was measured with the Morisita-Horn index, while repertoire diversity was measured with the Simpson index. TCRdb mirrors the immuneACCESS table, restricted to in-frame sequences. Some clones are absent from its copies; in checked studies, under half trace to an unresolved V gene, and the reason for the others is unknown. That table supplies the V and J calls and clone size; D and trimming were determined from the DNA. The sample table shows 13,000 to 15,000 clones, and roughly 80% are seen once. In total, the top ten clones hold approximately 13% of the sample.

The data originate from a study of T cell repertoires in ileal Crohn's disease (dated by TCRdb to about 2019). Background on the whole study: Median disease duration was approximately 8.3 years, and roughly 35% of patients were identified as active smokers at the time of surgery. Biopsies taken from the inflamed portion of the ileum in the surgical resection specimen were designated as M0 samples. For commercial TCRB immunosequencing, 450 to 550 nanograms of biopsy DNA were submitted for each sample. Roughly half of the patients were given postoperative therapy, with fewer than 12 receiving thiopurines and around 18 receiving anti-TNF agents. Running in parallel with the study was a multicentre cohort set up to find predictors of early endoscopic recurrence following ileocolonic resection. Every patient underwent surgery because of a complication, which was stricturing disease in about 60% and penetrating disease in around 39%. A Rutgeerts score above i0 was used to define endoscopic postoperative recurrence. A total of roughly 170 mucosal samples from about 50 patients were sequenced, with samples obtained at several locations on the surgical specimen and at postoperative endoscopy. TCR repertoire analysis was done in 50 to 70 Crohn's disease patients from a prospective multicentre cohort.

The time point label, read with the paper, signifies: inflamed ileum from the surgical specimen. Adults with ileal or ileocolonic Crohn's disease for whom ileocolonic resection was indicated were considered eligible. Whole ileal mucosal biopsies were stored frozen at -80°C before DNA extraction. Genomic DNA was extracted from frozen whole biopsies with a TRizol-based method and quantified on a NanoDrop 2000 spectrophotometer. Overall results and qualifications from the work: Only a subgroup of patients, of unstated size, had mucosal CD4 and CD8 T cells sorted and sequenced. Patients who were active smokers at surgery had a significantly higher proportion of clonal expansions than non-smokers (around 24% vs 18%, p=0.02). Higher percentages of high-frequency clones at the time of surgery were linked to endoscopic recurrence, and every patient with clonality above 26.8% (18/57) had recurrence. More high-frequency clones were carried by sorted CD8 T cells than by CD4 T cells, suggesting that mucosal expansions were mainly CD8.

The rearrangement combines TRBV7-6 with TRBJ1-4; the D gene is perhaps TRBD1, on 5 matching bases. The receptor's source is an adult with Crohn's disease. Sequencing input: ileal tissue. The DNA sequence reads TGTGCCAGCAGCTTAGGCGGAGGGGATGAAAAACTGTTTTTT. This translates into CASSLGGGDEKLFF.